These 13 T cell receptor beta chains were all obtained from the same sample, sequenced in a study of response to subunit inactivated influenza vaccine. Each CDR3 protein is one row after TCRdb ran MiXCR on the RT-PCR reads. The data show about 700,000 distinct CDR3 sequences, 14% seen once. The sequenced sample was PBMCs from blood, obtained 14 to 15 days before vaccination. The receptors derive from a man between 50 and 59 years old who received an inactivated influenza vaccine.

The V call is TRBV27, the J call TRBJ1-2, with 7 positions matching TRBD1. CDR1 MNHEY and CDR2 SMNVEV come from the germline V gene (reference sequence). V was clipped by 3 bases and J by 7 bases; unmatched bases: 5. The CDR3 runs to 13 residues. The CDR3 here is CASSFRDRSGYTF. CDR3 DNA: TGTGCCAGCAGTTTCCGGGACAGATCTGGCTACACCTTC.

This clonotype was counted between two and nine times. The chain links TRBV12-3 or TRBV12-4 to TRBJ2-3; TRBD2 agrees at 10 bases. V lost 6 bases, J lost 5 bases, and 11 bases stayed unmatched. CDR3 size: 16 residues. The CDR3 DNA reads TGTGCCAGCAGCCTAACTTTAGCGGGGGGTGGAGATACGCAGTATTTT. Protein: CASSLTLAGGGDTQYF.

This clonotype came up a few times. The genes are TRBV12-3 or TRBV12-4 and TRBJ2-3; TRBD2 aligns across 12 bases. J lost 5 bases, V lost 7 bases, and 19 bases had no gene match. This CDR3 is 19 amino acids long. The CDR3: CASTKHLGLAGQGGDTQYF. The CDR3 DNA is TGTGCCAGCACCAAACATCTTGGACTAGCGGGACAGGGTGGAGATACGCAGTATTTT.

This clonotype has only a few counts. The chain is built from TRBV18 and TRBJ2-7, with 7 nucleotides matching TRBD1. The V gene end was trimmed by 5 bases and the J gene end by 0 bases; junction bases not matched to a gene: 10. This CDR3 is 16 amino acids long. Germline V CDR1 and CDR2: KGHSH, LQKENI. CDR3 sequence reads: CASSTRQGIFSYEQYF. The DNA for the CDR3 is TGTGCCAGCTCAACTCGACAGGGAATCTTCTCCTACGAGCAGTACTTC.

The chain couples TRBV2 to TRBJ2-6, with D possibly matching TRBD1 (6 bases). The germline V gene has CDR1 SNHLY and CDR2 FYNNEI. This CDR3 has 16 amino acids. With 9 bases removed from V and 4 bases from J, the gap between germline ends came to 19 bases. CDR3 amino acids: CARAGQRRGGANVLTF. In DNA, the CDR3 is TGTGCCAGAGCCGGACAGCGACGAGGAGGGGCCAACGTCCTGACTTTC.

This clonotype was counted at least ten times. V is TRBV27 and J is TRBJ1-1; D is undetermined. This CDR3 is built from 14 residues. The V end was cut by 8 bases, the J end by 7 bases, with 20 bases between. Germline V gene lookup returns CDR1 MNHEY and CDR2 SMNVEV (reference sequence). The DNA of the CDR3 is TGTGCCAGCGCTAAACAACGGCAGCCTGGTGAAGCTTTCTTT. It specifies CASAKQRQPGEAFF.

This clonotype was seen a handful of times. The rearrangement joins TRBV14 to TRBJ1-1, with D perhaps TRBD1 (5 bases). Per the germline V gene, CDR1 is SGHDN and CDR2 is FVKESK. This CDR3 has 15 residues. V lost 6 bases to trimming and J lost 2 bases, with 16 bases between them. CDR3 sequence: CASRGPTEINTEAFF. The CDR3, as DNA: TGTGCCAGCAGGGGACCGACAGAGATTAACACTGAAGCTTTCTTT.

In this sample, this clonotype turned up many times. V and J are TRBV5-1 and TRBJ2-2; tentative D call: TRBD2 (6 bases). Germline V lookup: CDR1 SGHRS, CDR2 YFSETQ. The CDR3 has 14 residues. Trimming removed 4 bases at V and 7 bases at J, with 14 bases between. Here the CDR3 reads CASSPDPGVGELFF. In DNA, the CDR3 is TGCGCCAGCAGCCCGGACCCGGGGGTCGGGGAGCTGTTTTTT.

This clonotype showed up just a few times. This chain connects TRBV29-1 to TRBJ2-2, with D unresolved. The CDR3 contains 13 residues. The germline V gene has CDR1 SQVTM and CDR2 ANQGSEA. The V gene lost 5 bases and the J gene lost 4 bases, with 11 bases spanning the gap. The CDR3 sequence: CSVSTASTGELFF. CDR3 DNA sequence: TGCAGCGTTTCGACGGCGAGCACCGGGGAGCTGTTTTTT.

This clonotype was observed a handful of times. The chain combines TRBV5-1 with TRBJ2-7; TRBD1 aligns across 7 bases. After removal of 0 bases from V and 9 bases from J, the junction contained 9 bases not matched to a gene. CDR3 size: 14 residues. Germline V gives CDR1 SGHRS, CDR2 YFSETQ. The CDR3 nucleotides are TGCGCCAGCAGCTTGGACAGGGGCGGCCTGGGGCAGTACTTC. Amino acids: CASSLDRGGLGQYF. Supplemented by reference TRBV5-1 and TRBJ2-7, the full variable domain reads KAGVTQTPRYLIKTRGQQVTLSCSPISGHRSVSWYQQTPGQGLQFLFEYFSETQRNKGNFPGRFSGRQFSNSRSEMNVSTLELGDSALYLCASSLDRGGLGQYFGPGTRLTVT.

V is TRBV6-2 or TRBV6-3 and J is TRBJ2-1; D possibly uses TRBD1 or TRBD2 (5 bases each). The CDR3 consists of 18 residues. V was shortened by 2 bases and J by 3 bases, with 20 bases between the two germline ends. Germline V gene lookup returns CDR1 MNHEY and CDR2 SVGEGT. The DNA for the CDR3 is TGTGCCAGCAGTTACCCTCTTACCGGGACCAAATTCTACAATGAGCAGTTCTTC. It specifies CASSYPLTGTKFYNEQFF.

This clonotype was found many times. The rearrangement links TRBV6-5 to TRBJ2-5; 8 bases align to TRBD1. V shed 4 bases and J 1 base; nucleotides not matched to a gene: 2. Germline loops: CDR1 MNHEY, CDR2 SVGAGI. This CDR3 has 14 residues. CDR3: CASSSGQVQETQYF. CDR3 DNA: TGTGCCAGCAGTTCGGGACAGGTCCAAGAGACCCAGTACTTC.

The rearrangement uses TRBV29-1 and TRBJ2-1, with 7 bases that match TRBD1. Per germline, CDR1 SQVTM and CDR2 ANQGSEA. The CDR3 is made up of 15 amino acids. The trim removed 6 bases at V and 2 bases at J, leaving 10 bases unmatched. The CDR3 nucleotides read TGCAGCGTCGCAGCGAGGGGGCATACCTACAATGAGCAGTTCTTC. Its translation is CSVAARGHTYNEQFF.